The 10 T cell receptor beta chains below come from one sample, sequenced in a study of blood T cell repertoires in COVID-19. The table came from immunoSEQ multiplex PCR; TCRdb's copy has only in-frame clones and leaves some out. The table shows roughly 100,000 clones, with roughly 89% occurring only once. What was sequenced was peripheral blood. The receptors stem from a woman of 80 years or more in a cohort sampled during active COVID-19.

The V gene is TRBV7-2, the J gene TRBJ2-7; TRBD2 matches 10 bases. Unmatched junction bases numbered 8, after V lost 0 bases and J lost 0 bases. The CDR3 contains 18 residues. The V gene's germline CDR1 is SGHTA and CDR2 FQGNSA. In nucleotides, the CDR3 is TGTGCCAGCAGCTTAGCCCTAGCGGGAGCCTCCCCCTCCTACGAGCAGTACTTC. It translates to CASSLALAGASPSYEQYF.

V gene TRBV30 combines with J gene TRBJ1-1; perhaps TRBD1 as D (5 bases). This CDR3 has 14 amino acids. The germline gives CDR1 GTSNPN, CDR2 SVGIG (reference sequence). V was pared by 3 bases and J by 1 base, with 12 bases between. The CDR3 bases are TGTGCCTGGAGGGGCGGGACGCCGAACACTGAAGCTTTCTTT. This translates into CAWRGGTPNTEAFF.

This chain connects TRBV15 to TRBJ1-2; D unclear. The germline CDR1 and CDR2 sequences are LNHNV and YYDKDF (reference sequence). The CDR3 contains 14 residues. V lost 1 base and J 4 bases, leaving 10 bases between the germline ends. The CDR3 DNA is TGTGCCACCAGCAGAGTGCCAGACTTCTATGGCTACACCTTC. Amino acids: CATSRVPDFYGYTF.

The gene calls are TRBV18 and TRBJ2-7; 7 positions agree with TRBD1. The CDR3 spans 14 residues. Unmatched junction bases numbered 4, after V lost 3 bases and J lost 2 bases. Germline loops: CDR1 KGHSH, CDR2 LQKENI. In DNA form, the CDR3 reads TGTGCCAGCTCACCGACAGGGTCCCCCTACGAGCAGTACTTC. Amino acid sequence: CASSPTGSPYEQYF.

This clone has a single count. V is TRBV20-1 and J is TRBJ2-7, with TRBD2 as a possible D gene (7 bases). The length of the CDR3 is 15 residues. Germline assignment: CDR1 DFQATT and CDR2 SNEGSKA (reference sequence). Trimming pared 3 bases from V and 6 bases from J, leaving 21 bases between. The CDR3 spells CSASQGSGVEGEQYF. In DNA form, the CDR3 reads TGCAGTGCTAGTCAGGGGAGCGGGGTTGAAGGCGAGCAGTACTTC.

The CDR3 DNA is TGTGCCAGCAGTTACACCCCGGGAAGGACCGACTACGAGCAGTACTTC. This sequence encodes CASSYTPGRTDYEQYF. The chain uses TRBV6-5 and TRBJ2-7; a possible D gene is TRBD2 (5 bases). Trimming removed 2 bases from V and 3 bases from J, with 17 bases in between. The CDR3 is 16 amino acids. Germline CDR1 reads MNHEY; CDR2 reads SVGAGI.

V usage is TRBV19 and J usage is TRBJ1-6; 8 bases line up with TRBD1. From germline, CDR1 is LNHDA and CDR2 SQIVND (reference sequence). With 8 bases clipped from V and 7 bases from J, the junction kept 4 bases outside the gene matches. This CDR3 is 13 amino acids long. CDR3 in amino acids: CASGQGANSPLHF. The CDR3 DNA reads as TGTGCCAGTGGTCAGGGGGCAAATTCACCCCTCCACTTT.

The CDR3 bases are TGTGCCAGCAGCTCATTAGCGGGAGGGCCTACGGACGAGCAGTACTTC. Its translation is CASSSLAGGPTDEQYF. V usage is TRBV5-6 and J usage is TRBJ2-7, with 11 bases that match TRBD2. J was trimmed by 5 bases and V by 3 bases; bases with no gene match: 10. Looked up from germline, CDR1 is SGHDT and CDR2 is YYEEEE. CDR3 length: 16 residues.

The chain has TRBV6-1 and TRBJ1-5, with D unresolved. The CDR3 sequence is 13 residues long. The germline V gene encodes CDR1 MNHNS and CDR2 SASEGT. V gave up 3 bases and J gave up 5 bases, with 8 bases separating them. This chain's CDR3 is CASSDISDQPQHF. CDR3 bases: TGTGCCAGCAGTGATATATCCGATCAGCCCCAGCATTTT.

The rearrangement uses TRBV6-5 and TRBJ1-3; weak D call: TRBD1 (6 bases). V lost 7 bases and J lost 3, with 16 bases in between. The CDR3 has 15 amino acids. Germline V gene data show CDR1 as MNHEY and CDR2 as SVGAGI. The CDR3 loop is CASNRGAGGGNTIYF. As DNA, the CDR3 is TGTGCCAGCAACCGGGGGGCGGGAGGTGGAAACACCATATATTTT.